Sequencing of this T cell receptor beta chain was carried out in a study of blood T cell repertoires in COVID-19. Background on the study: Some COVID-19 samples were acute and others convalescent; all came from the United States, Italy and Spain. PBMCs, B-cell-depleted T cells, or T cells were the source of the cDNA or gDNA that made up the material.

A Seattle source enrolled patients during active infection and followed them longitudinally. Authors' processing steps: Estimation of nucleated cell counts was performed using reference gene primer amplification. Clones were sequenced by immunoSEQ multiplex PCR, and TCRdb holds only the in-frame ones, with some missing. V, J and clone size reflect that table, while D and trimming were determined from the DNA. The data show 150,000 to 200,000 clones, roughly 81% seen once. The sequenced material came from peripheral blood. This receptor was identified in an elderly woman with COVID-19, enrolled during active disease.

The CDR3 region has the DNA TGTGCCAGCAGCTTTCGGGACAGGGGGCGCGAGCAGTACTTC. Translated, it gives CASSFRDRGREQYF. The genes are TRBV7-2 and TRBJ2-7; 12 nucleotides align to TRBD1. V dropped 3 bases and J dropped 6; count of bases not matched to a gene: 3. CDR1 is SGHTA and CDR2 is FQGNSA in the germline V gene. CDR3 size: 14 residues.